The clone carrying this T cell receptor (beta chain) was seen once. Its antigen is not known. It was with unique molecular identifiers that the TCRbeta library was prepared. TCRdb itself ran the PCR reads through MiXCR, one entry per CDR3 protein. Of 500,000 to 750,000 distinct CDR3 sequences listed, roughly 30% are singletons. This sample is part of a study of T-cell reconstitution after alpha-beta-depleted transplantation in children. Trimming took off 5 bases at V and 0 bases at J, with 8 bases between the two ends. The germline CDR1 and CDR2 sequences are LNHDA and SQIVND (reference sequence). The CDR3 consists of 13 residues. Whole-study findings and limits: Among T cells one year after transplant, newly produced cells accounted for most counts and diversity. Where alpha-beta T cells came from about two months after transplant was reportedly several hundred expanded graft clones. High day-60 TCRbeta diversity in some patients came from surviving recipient T cells and thymic progenitors.

The sequence derives from a boy under three years old with Wiskott-Aldrich syndrome, due to receive a stem cell transplant. The chain is built from TRBV19 and TRBJ2-7; D perhaps matches TRBD2 (5 bases). Here the sequenced sample was PBMCs, taken before TCRalphabeta/CD19-depleted stem cell transplant. CDR3 in DNA: TGTGCCAGTAGTCGTAGCGTCTCCTACGAGCAGTACTTC. Translating gives CASSRSVSYEQYF.